What follows are 13 T cell receptor beta chains derived from one specimen sequenced in a study of naive and memory T cell subsets. Both TRBC1 and TRBC2 were covered by a beta constant-region primer of two equimolar oligonucleotides. MiXCR, run by TCRdb on the UMI-ligation and nested PCR reads, gives a single entry per CDR3 protein. The sample records some 150,000 distinct CDR3 sequences, approximately 15% being singletons. Material for sequencing was naive CD4+ T cells from blood. These receptors were obtained from a human donor in good health.

This clonotype was found a few times. This rearrangement joins TRBV20-1 to TRBJ1-4, with no clear D. The CDR3 runs 14 residues. The germline gives CDR1 DFQATT, CDR2 SNEGSKA (reference sequence). Between the trimmed V and J ends, which lost 0 bases and 8 bases, there was a span of 13 bases. This chain's CDR3 is CSARDLSIGEKLFF. In DNA, the CDR3 is TGCAGTGCTAGAGATTTGTCCATAGGGGAAAAACTGTTTTTT.

V is TRBV23-1 and J is TRBJ1-5; D is perhaps TRBD1 (5 bases). TRBV23-1 is known as an ORF, though its function is uncertain. The length of the CDR3 is 16 residues. Trimming left V 9 bases short and J 0 bases short, with 18 bases between. CDR3 in amino acids: CARPQGDRDSNQPQHF. The CDR3 DNA sequence: TGCGCCAGACCCCAAGGGGACCGAGATAGCAATCAGCCCCAGCATTTT.

The chain employs TRBV14 and TRBJ2-7, with 11 bases fitting TRBD2. This CDR3 is 15 amino acids long. The V and J ends lost 2 bases and 7 bases, in that order; junction bases with no gene match: 7. Germline V gives CDR1 SGHDN, CDR2 FVKESK. The chain's CDR3 is CASSQLGLAGFEQYF. CDR3 nucleotide sequence: TGTGCCAGCAGCCAATTAGGACTAGCGGGCTTTGAGCAGTACTTC.

The chain couples TRBV2 to TRBJ1-1; TRBD1 is a possible D gene (5 bases). V lost 8 bases to trimming and J lost 0 bases, with 13 bases between them. The CDR3 length is 14 residues. Per germline, CDR1 SNHLY and CDR2 FYNNEI. In nucleotides, the CDR3 is TGTGCCAGCGGGGCTACTGCCATGAACACTGAAGCTTTCTTT. It codes for CASGATAMNTEAFF.

This clonotype was seen a handful of times. The genes are TRBV10-3 and TRBJ2-7; the match to TRBD2 covers 8 bases. Germline trimming cut 7 bases from V and 6 bases from J; bases unmatched to any gene: 8. The germline CDR1 and CDR2 sequences are ENHRY and SYGVKD. The CDR3 has 13 residues. CDR3 protein: CAITRGAGAEQYF. The CDR3 DNA reads TGTGCCATCACCCGGGGAGCGGGAGCCGAGCAGTACTTC.

The rearrangement uses TRBV5-6 and TRBJ2-2; 7 positions match TRBD1. The V gene end was trimmed by 0 bases and the J gene end by 5 bases; junction bases not matched to a gene: 4. Germline V gene sequence: CDR1 SGHDT, CDR2 YYEEEE. CDR3 length: 15 residues. The CDR3 region is CASSLEQGRTGELFF. The CDR3 DNA follows: TGTGCCAGCAGCTTGGAACAGGGGAGAACCGGGGAGCTGTTTTTT. Supplemented by reference TRBV5-6 and TRBJ2-2, the full variable domain reads DAGVTQSPTHLIKTRGQQVTLRCSPKSGHDTVSWYQQALGQGPQFIFQYYEEEERQRGNFPDRFSGHQFPNYSSELNVNALLLGDSALYLCASSLEQGRTGELFFGEGSRLTVL.

This clonotype was counted once. V usage is TRBV6-2 or TRBV6-3 and J usage is TRBJ2-2; a weak D match, TRBD1 (5 bases). Trimming stripped 7 bases from V and 6 bases from J, with 12 bases between. Germline assignment: CDR1 MNHEY and CDR2 SVGEGT. The CDR3 extends over 13 amino acids. In nucleotides, the CDR3 is TGTGCCAGCACTCAGGGTAGTTCCGGGGAGCTGTTTTTT. Its translation: CASTQGSSGELFF.

This clonotype was picked up many times. The gene calls are TRBV5-1 and TRBJ2-7; D unclear. Germline V gene data show CDR1 as SGHRS and CDR2 as YFSETQ. Trimming removed 2 bases at V and 0 bases at J, with 3 bases between. CDR3 size: 12 residues. CDR3: CASSFSSYEQYF. In DNA form, the CDR3 reads TGCGCCAGCAGCTTCAGCTCCTACGAGCAGTACTTC.

In this sample, this clonotype turned up a few times. The chain recombines TRBV14 with TRBJ2-7; 9 bases are a match to TRBD1. Per germline, CDR1 SGHDN and CDR2 FVKESK. This CDR3 has 17 amino acids. After removal of 4 bases from V and 2 bases from J, the junction contained 12 bases not matched to a gene. The CDR3 here is CASSPRGLRDRAYEQYF. CDR3 DNA sequence: TGTGCCAGCAGCCCCCGAGGTTTAAGGGACAGGGCCTACGAGCAGTACTTC.

This rearrangement joins TRBV6-2 or TRBV6-3 to TRBJ1-2, with D possibly TRBD1 on 6 matching bases. Germline V gene sequence: CDR1 MNHEY, CDR2 SVGEGT. Trimming stripped 5 bases from V and 8 bases from J, with 21 bases between. The CDR3 is made up of 15 amino acids. The CDR3 DNA reads as TGTGCCAGCAGTGAATTACAGGGTCGAGGCAGCGGCTACACCTTC. This translates into CASSELQGRGSGYTF.

The chain couples TRBV10-3 to TRBJ2-1; TRBD2 matches at 9 bases. The germline gives CDR1 ENHRY, CDR2 SYGVKD. The CDR3 consists of 16 residues. With V trimmed by 0 bases and J by 7 bases, 7 bases remained unmatched. The CDR3 loop is CAISESSAGGQNEQFF. CDR3 DNA: TGTGCCATCAGTGAGTCGAGTGCGGGAGGGCAGAATGAGCAGTTCTTC.

This clonotype was seen ten or more times. This chain uses TRBV9 with TRBJ2-7; unclear D gene. CDR1 is SGDLS, CDR2 YYNGEE, per germline. With 0 bases removed from V and 1 base from J, the gap between germline ends came to 8 bases. The CDR3 is 14 residues long. The CDR3 DNA sequence: TGTGCCAGCAGCGTAGCCCCGACTTCCTACGAGCAGTACTTC. Its protein is CASSVAPTSYEQYF.

A few counts support this clonotype. This chain connects TRBV7-6 to TRBJ2-1; tentative D call: TRBD2 (6 bases). V was pared by 2 bases and J by 8 bases, with 19 bases between. CDR3 length: 16 amino acids. The V gene's germline CDR1 is SGHVS and CDR2 FNYEAQ. CDR3 in amino acids: CASSLMGAGRGYEQFF. DNA for the CDR3: TGTGCCAGCAGCTTAATGGGAGCAGGGCGGGGTTATGAGCAGTTCTTC.